The 2 T cell receptor beta chains listed next were all sequenced from one sample in a study of shared clonotypes between healthy human individuals. TCRdb's table, derived via immunoSEQ multiplex PCR, lists solely in-frame clones and lacks some. Counted here are over a million clones, about 84% occurring once; the ten biggest clones make up 0.5% to 0.65%. The sample was memory CD4+ T cells from PBMCs. The subset denotes: CD45RA-negative fraction. These receptors were taken from a man aged 18 to 29 in good health. Some clones in this sample may be carry-over from other donors' samples.

This chain links TRBV5-1 with TRBJ2-1; 11 bases line up with TRBD1. The CDR3 runs 15 residues. Losses at the gene ends were 6 bases for V and 8 bases for J; bases not matched to a gene: 10. Germline loops: CDR1 SGHRS, CDR2 YFSETQ. CDR3 bases: TGCGCCAGCACCTTAGGGACAGGGGGTATCGATGAGCAGTTCTTC. Residues: CASTLGTGGIDEQFF. The variable domain in full, completed from reference TRBV5-1 and TRBJ2-1, reads KAGVTQTPRYLIKTRGQQVTLSCSPISGHRSVSWYQQTPGQGLQFLFEYFSETQRNKGNFPGRFSGRQFSNSRSEMNVSTLELGDSALYLCASTLGTGGIDEQFFGPGTRLTVL.

V and J are TRBV6-5 and TRBJ2-5; D might be TRBD2 (6 bases). The CDR3 consists of 16 residues. From germline, CDR1 is MNHEY and CDR2 SVGAGI. Deletions cut 2 bases from V and 4 bases from J, with 17 bases between. The CDR3 is CASSYPRTSGGETQYF. The CDR3 nucleotides read TGTGCCAGCAGTTACCCCCGGACTTCCGGGGGAGAGACCCAGTACTTC.